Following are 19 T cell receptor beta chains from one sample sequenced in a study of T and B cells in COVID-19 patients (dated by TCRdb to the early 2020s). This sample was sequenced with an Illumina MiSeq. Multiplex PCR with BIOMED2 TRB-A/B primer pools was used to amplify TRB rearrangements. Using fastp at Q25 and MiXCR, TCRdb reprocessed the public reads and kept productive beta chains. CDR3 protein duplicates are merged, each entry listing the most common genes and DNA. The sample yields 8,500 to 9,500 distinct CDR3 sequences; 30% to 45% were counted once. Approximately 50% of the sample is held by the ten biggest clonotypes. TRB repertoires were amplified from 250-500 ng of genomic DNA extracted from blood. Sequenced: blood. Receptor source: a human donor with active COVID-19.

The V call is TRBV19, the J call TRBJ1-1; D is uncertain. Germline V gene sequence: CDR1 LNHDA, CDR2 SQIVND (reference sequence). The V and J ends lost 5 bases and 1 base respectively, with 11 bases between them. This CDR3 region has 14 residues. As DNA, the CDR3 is TGTGCCAGTAGTCTACTGGTCGGGAACACTGAAGCTTTCTTT. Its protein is CASSLLVGNTEAFF.

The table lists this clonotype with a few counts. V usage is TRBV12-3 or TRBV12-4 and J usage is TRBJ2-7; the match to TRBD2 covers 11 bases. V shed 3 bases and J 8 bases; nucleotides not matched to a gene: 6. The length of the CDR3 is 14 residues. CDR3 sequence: CASSLLAGGSQQYF. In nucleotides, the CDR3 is TGTGCCAGCAGTTTGCTAGCGGGGGGAAGTCAGCAGTACTTC.

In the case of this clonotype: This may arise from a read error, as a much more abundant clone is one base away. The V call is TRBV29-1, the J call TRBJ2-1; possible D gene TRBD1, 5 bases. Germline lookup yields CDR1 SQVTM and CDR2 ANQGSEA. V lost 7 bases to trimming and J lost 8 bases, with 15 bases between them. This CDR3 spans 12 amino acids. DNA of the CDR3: TGCAGCGCCAACCAGGGTTCGTATGAGCAGTTCTTC. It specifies CSANQGSYEQFF.

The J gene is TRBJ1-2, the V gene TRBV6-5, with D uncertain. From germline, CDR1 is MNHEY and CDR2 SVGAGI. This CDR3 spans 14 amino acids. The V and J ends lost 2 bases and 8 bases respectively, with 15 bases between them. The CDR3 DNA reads TGTGCCAGCAGTTACCCTGGTTCGGGCTTGGGCTACACCTTC. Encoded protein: CASSYPGSGLGYTF.

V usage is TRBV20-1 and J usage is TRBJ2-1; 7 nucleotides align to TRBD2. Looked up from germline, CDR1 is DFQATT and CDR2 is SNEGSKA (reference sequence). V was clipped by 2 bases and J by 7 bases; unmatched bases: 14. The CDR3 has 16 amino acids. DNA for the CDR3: TGCAGTGCTAGATCGGGGAGGGAGGGAGTGAGGAATGAGCAGTTCTTC. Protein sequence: CSARSGREGVRNEQFF.

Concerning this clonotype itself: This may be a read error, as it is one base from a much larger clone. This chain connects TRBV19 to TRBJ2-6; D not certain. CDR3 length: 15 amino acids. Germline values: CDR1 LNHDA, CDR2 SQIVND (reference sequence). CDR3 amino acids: CASSIADSRANVLTF. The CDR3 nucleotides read TGTGCCAGTAGTATAGCAGACTCTAGGGCCAACGTCCTGACTTTC.

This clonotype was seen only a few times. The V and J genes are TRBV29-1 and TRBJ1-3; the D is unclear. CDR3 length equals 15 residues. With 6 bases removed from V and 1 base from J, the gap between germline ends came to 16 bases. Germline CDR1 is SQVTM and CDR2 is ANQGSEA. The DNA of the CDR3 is TGCAGCGTAGACCCGGGGAGTAAGTCTGGAAACACCATATATTTT. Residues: CSVDPGSKSGNTIYF.

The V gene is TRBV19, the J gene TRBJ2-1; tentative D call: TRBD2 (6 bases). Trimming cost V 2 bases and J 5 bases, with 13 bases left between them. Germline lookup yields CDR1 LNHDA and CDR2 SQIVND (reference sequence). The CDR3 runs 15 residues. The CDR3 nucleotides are TGTGCCAGTAGTATATGGCGGGGCCGGGACAATGAGCAGTTCTTC. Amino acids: CASSIWRGRDNEQFF.

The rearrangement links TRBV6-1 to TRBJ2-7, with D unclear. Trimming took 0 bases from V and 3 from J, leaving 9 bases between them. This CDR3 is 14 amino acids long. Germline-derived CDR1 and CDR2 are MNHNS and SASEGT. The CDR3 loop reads CASSEALVGYEQYF. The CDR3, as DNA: TGTGCCAGCAGTGAAGCTCTCGTTGGCTACGAGCAGTACTTC.

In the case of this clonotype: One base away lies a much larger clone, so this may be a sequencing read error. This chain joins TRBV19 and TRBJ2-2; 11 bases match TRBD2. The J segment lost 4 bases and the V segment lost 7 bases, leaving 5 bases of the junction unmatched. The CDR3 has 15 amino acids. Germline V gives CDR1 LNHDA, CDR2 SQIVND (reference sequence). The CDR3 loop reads CASTELAGATGELFF. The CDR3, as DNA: TGTGCCAGTACTGAACTAGCGGGAGCCACCGGGGAGCTGTTTTTT.

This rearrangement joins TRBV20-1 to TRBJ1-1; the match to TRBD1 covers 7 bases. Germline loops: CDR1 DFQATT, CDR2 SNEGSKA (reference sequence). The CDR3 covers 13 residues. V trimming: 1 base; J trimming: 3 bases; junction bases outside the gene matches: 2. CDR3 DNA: TGCAGTGCTAGAGTGGGGACAGACACTGAAGCTTTCTTT. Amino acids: CSARVGTDTEAFF.

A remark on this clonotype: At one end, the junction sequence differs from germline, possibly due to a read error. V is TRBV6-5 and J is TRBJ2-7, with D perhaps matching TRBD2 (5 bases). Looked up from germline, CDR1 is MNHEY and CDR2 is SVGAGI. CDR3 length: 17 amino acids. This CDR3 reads CASSDRALDGVGYEQYF. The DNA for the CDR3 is TGCGCCAGCAGTGACCGGGCTCTCGACGGGGTTGGATACGAGCAGTACTTC.

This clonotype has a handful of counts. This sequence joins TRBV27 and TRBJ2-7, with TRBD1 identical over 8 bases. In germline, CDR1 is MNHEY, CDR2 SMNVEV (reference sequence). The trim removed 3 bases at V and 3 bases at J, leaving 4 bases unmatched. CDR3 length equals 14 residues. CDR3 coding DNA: TGTGCCAGCAGTTTTGCAGGGGGCTACTACGAGCAGTACTTC. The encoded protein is CASSFAGGYYEQYF.

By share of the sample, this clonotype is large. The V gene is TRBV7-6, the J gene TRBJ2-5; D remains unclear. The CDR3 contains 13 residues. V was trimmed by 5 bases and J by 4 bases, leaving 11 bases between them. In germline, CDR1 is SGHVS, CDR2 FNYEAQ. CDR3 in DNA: TGTGCCAGCAGCGTACGGGTGGGAGAGACCCAGTACTTC. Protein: CASSVRVGETQYF.

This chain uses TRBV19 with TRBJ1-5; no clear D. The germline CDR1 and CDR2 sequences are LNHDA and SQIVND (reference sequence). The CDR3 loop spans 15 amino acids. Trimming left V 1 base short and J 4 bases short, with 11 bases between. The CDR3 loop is CASSIVWAPNQPQHF. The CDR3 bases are TGTGCCAGTAGTATAGTGTGGGCTCCTAATCAGCCCCAGCATTTT.

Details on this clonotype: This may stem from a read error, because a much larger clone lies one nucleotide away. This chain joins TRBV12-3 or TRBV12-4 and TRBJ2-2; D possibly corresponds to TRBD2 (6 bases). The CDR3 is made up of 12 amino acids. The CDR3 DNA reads TGTGCCGTCCGTGGGGGAGGCGGGGTGCTGTTTTTT. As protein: CAVRGGGGVLFF.

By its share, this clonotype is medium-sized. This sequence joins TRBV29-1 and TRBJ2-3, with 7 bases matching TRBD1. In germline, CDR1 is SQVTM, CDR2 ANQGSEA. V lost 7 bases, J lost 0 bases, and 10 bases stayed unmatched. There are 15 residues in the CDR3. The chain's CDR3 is CSAGTGQSSTDTQYF. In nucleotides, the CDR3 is TGCAGCGCCGGAACGGGACAGTCTAGCACAGATACGCAGTATTTT.

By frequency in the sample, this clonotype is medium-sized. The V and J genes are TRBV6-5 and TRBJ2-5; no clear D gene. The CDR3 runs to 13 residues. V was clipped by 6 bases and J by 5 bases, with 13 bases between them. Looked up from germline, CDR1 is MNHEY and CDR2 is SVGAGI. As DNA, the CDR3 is TGTGCCAGCAGCCGATTAGGATCTGAGACCCAGTACTTC. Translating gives CASSRLGSETQYF.

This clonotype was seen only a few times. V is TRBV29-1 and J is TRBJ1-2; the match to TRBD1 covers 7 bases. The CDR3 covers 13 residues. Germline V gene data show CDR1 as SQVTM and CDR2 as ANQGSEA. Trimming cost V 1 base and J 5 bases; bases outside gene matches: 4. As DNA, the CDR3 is TGCAGCGTTGAAGGCAGGGGGACTTATGGCTACACCTTC. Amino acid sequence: CSVEGRGTYGYTF.